This TCR beta chain appears in the sequencing data of a study of memory CD4+ T cells and cytomegalovirus serostatus. Study summary: Donors were healthy Belgian adults, 10 or so CMV seropositive and fewer than 30 seronegative.

TCRdb's copy holds only in-frame clones and misses some; the assay was immunoSEQ multiplex PCR. Altogether tens of thousands of clones are present, roughly 80% being singletons, with the ten largest covering 0.88%. This clone appeared once. Single viable CD3+CD4+CD8-CD45RO+ cells were sorted as the memory CD4+ T cells. This CDR3 is built from 14 residues. CDR1 SGHAT and CDR2 FQNNGV come from the germline V gene. With 1 base removed from V and 6 bases from J, the gap between germline ends came to 11 bases. The chain couples TRBV11-2 to TRBJ2-3; unclear D gene. Sequenced: memory CD4+ T cells from blood. The TCR sequence derives from an adult in good health and CMV-seronegative. CDR3 nucleotide sequence: TGTGCCAGCAGCTTAGCGGCAGGAAGGGATACGCAGTATTTT. It translates to CASSLAAGRDTQYF.